Listed here are 24 T cell receptor beta chains from one sample, sequenced in a study of radiation and T cells in renal cell carcinoma. Time point in this sample: blood 4 weeks post-SBRT, at nephrectomy. Noted treatment: 15 Gy SBRT to primary tumor, nephrectomy 4 weeks later. Libraries were prepared by immunoSEQ multiplex PCR; TCRdb keeps only in-frame clonotypes and omits some of them. Of around 78,000 clones in the sample, about 89% are singletons; the top ten hold approximately 6%. The sample in question was blood, obtained from a patient whose treatment included radiotherapy and nephrectomy. These receptors all stem from a woman in her seventies with renal cell carcinoma.

In DNA, the CDR3 is TGCAGCGTTGCTCACTTTAATGAAAAACTGTTTTTT. This codes for CSVAHFNEKLFF. This sequence joins TRBV29-1 and TRBJ1-4; D gene uncertain. Trimming cost V 4 bases and J 4 bases, with 7 bases left between them. CDR1 and CDR2 from the germline V gene are SQVTM and ANQGSEA. The CDR3 runs to 12 residues. The full variable domain, rest sourced from reference TRBV29-1 and TRBJ1-4, is SAVISQKPSRDICQRGTSLTIQCQVDSQVTMMFWYRQQPGQSLTLIATANQGSEATYESGFVIDKFPISRPNLTFSTLTVSNMSPEDSSIYLCSVAHFNEKLFFGSGTQLSVL.

The J gene is TRBJ1-2, the V gene TRBV7-9; D is uncertain. Germline CDR1 and CDR2: SEHNR and FQNEAQ (reference sequence). Deletions cut 5 bases from V and 3 bases from J, with 10 bases between. The CDR3 runs to 13 residues. The CDR3 sequence: CASSPSVYYGYTF. CDR3 nucleotides: TGTGCCAGCAGCCCCTCAGTTTACTATGGCTACACCTTC.

This chain uses TRBV14 with TRBJ1-2, with 7 bases matching TRBD1. The germline gives CDR1 SGHDN, CDR2 FVKESK. J gave up 4 bases and V 0 bases, and 8 bases lay outside the gene matches. This CDR3 contains 16 residues. Here the CDR3 DNA reads TGTGCCAGCAGCCAAGAGACAGGGATGGTTGGCTATGGCTACACCTTC. It translates to CASSQETGMVGYGYTF.

The chain recombines TRBV11-2 with TRBJ1-2; TRBD1 is a possible D gene (6 bases). Deletions cut 5 bases from V and 4 bases from J, with 8 bases between. Per the germline V gene, CDR1 is SGHAT and CDR2 is FQNNGV. This CDR3 has 12 amino acids. Written as DNA, the CDR3 is TGTGCCAGCAGCACACAGGGCTATGGCTACACCTTC. This translates into CASSTQGYGYTF.

This clone was picked up one time. The genes are TRBV9 and TRBJ2-1; weak D call: TRBD2 (7 bases). Germline V gene sequence: CDR1 SGDLS, CDR2 YYNGEE. Deletions cut 8 bases from V and 9 bases from J, with 18 bases between. The CDR3 spans 13 residues. CDR3 protein: CASQWGGRGEQFF. The DNA for the CDR3 is TGTGCCAGTCAGTGGGGGGGCCGAGGTGAGCAGTTCTTC.

The chain is built from TRBV4-1 and TRBJ2-3, with 9 bases identical to TRBD2. This CDR3 contains 18 residues. V shed 4 bases, J shed 1 base, and the junction held 12 bases outside the gene matches. Germline V gives CDR1 MGHRA, CDR2 YSYEKL. CDR3 coding DNA: TGCGCCAGCAGCCCCGAAGGCGGGGGGGCCCAGGGCACAGATACGCAGTATTTT. It is translated as CASSPEGGGAQGTDTQYF.

This clone was seen only once. The gene calls are TRBV7-6 and TRBJ1-4; unclear D gene. The V and J ends lost 1 base and 0 bases respectively, with 15 bases between them. Germline loops: CDR1 SGHVS, CDR2 FNYEAQ. The CDR3 contains 18 residues. CDR3 nucleotides: TGTGCCAGCAGCTTAGATGGTCGGTGGGATGCAACTAATGAAAAACTGTTTTTT. This codes for CASSLDGRWDATNEKLFF.

The chain uses TRBV7-9 and TRBJ2-1; D is unclear. Per the germline V gene, CDR1 is SEHNR and CDR2 is FQNEAQ (reference sequence). The CDR3 sequence is 14 residues long. The V and J ends lost 0 bases and 5 bases respectively, with 8 bases between them. The CDR3 nucleotides are TGTGCCAGCAGCTTAGCAGGGTCCCACAATGAGCAGTTCTTC. Translation: CASSLAGSHNEQFF.

This chain connects TRBV5-1 to TRBJ2-7, with 8 bases that match TRBD2. Trimming removed 4 bases from V and 3 bases from J; junction bases left unmatched: 6. Germline V gene sequence: CDR1 SGHRS, CDR2 YFSETQ. The CDR3 runs to 14 residues. The CDR3 spells CASSPERGNYEQYF. CDR3 coding DNA: TGCGCCAGCAGCCCCGAGCGGGGGAACTACGAGCAGTACTTC.

The rearrangement uses TRBV14 and TRBJ2-7; possibly TRBD1 for D (5 bases). The germline V gene has CDR1 SGHDN and CDR2 FVKESK. The CDR3 runs to 15 residues. V lost 2 bases, J lost 1 base, and 12 bases lay in between. In DNA, the CDR3 is TGTGCCAGCAGCCAATCAGGGAAAGGGTCCTACGAGCAGTACTTC. As protein: CASSQSGKGSYEQYF.

This clone was seen once. The V call is TRBV6-5, the J call TRBJ2-5; D remains unclear. Trimming took 0 bases from V and 5 from J, leaving 4 bases between them. CDR1 and CDR2 (germline): MNHEY, SVGAGI. CDR3 length equals 12 residues. The CDR3 nucleotides read TGTGCCAGCAGTTACTCAGGGGAGACCCAGTACTTC. It yields the protein CASSYSGETQYF.

The CDR3 loop is CASSEEHTHYEQYF. Here the CDR3 DNA reads TGTGCCAGCAGTGAAGAACACACCCACTACGAGCAGTACTTC. The chain carries TRBV2 and TRBJ2-7; D is uncertain. This CDR3 region has 14 residues. Per germline, CDR1 SNHLY and CDR2 FYNNEI. Deletions cut 1 base from V and 3 bases from J, with 10 bases between.

V usage is TRBV10-3 and J usage is TRBJ1-6; D not resolved. Germline values: CDR1 ENHRY, CDR2 SYGVKD. The CDR3 spans 17 residues. V lost 3 bases and J lost 1, with 13 bases in between. CDR3 bases: TGTGCCATCAGTGATTCATCGGGAAAGTCCTATAATTCACCCCTCCACTTT. Translating gives CAISDSSGKSYNSPLHF.

The CDR3 reads CASSLEGQGGNSPLHF. The CDR3 bases are TGCGCCAGCAGCTTGGAAGGACAGGGTGGTAATTCACCCCTCCACTTT. The V and J genes are TRBV5-1 and TRBJ1-6; 8 positions match TRBD1. V was pared by 0 bases and J by 6 bases, with 5 bases of the junction left unmatched. Germline loops: CDR1 SGHRS, CDR2 YFSETQ. The CDR3 runs 16 residues.

The chain carries TRBV28 and TRBJ2-7; D possibly uses TRBD1 or TRBD2 (5 bases each). Trimming stripped 3 bases from V and 0 bases from J, with 9 bases between. This CDR3 contains 14 residues. The germline CDR1 and CDR2 sequences are MDHEN and SYDVKM. The CDR3 DNA is TGTGCCAGCAGTTTCGGGACCCTCTCCTACGAGCAGTACTTC. It yields the protein CASSFGTLSYEQYF.

This sequence joins TRBV6-5 and TRBJ2-3; no clear D. Between the trimmed V and J ends, which lost 0 bases and 6 bases, there was a span of 13 bases. The CDR3 runs to 15 residues. CDR1 and CDR2 (germline): MNHEY, SVGAGI. In DNA, the CDR3 is TGTGCCAGCAGTTACTCGTCCCCACCCACGGATACGCAGTATTTT. It is translated as CASSYSSPPTDTQYF.

Remarks on this clone: Since no conserved phenylalanine or tryptophan closes the CDR3, a read error is the likely cause. The rearrangement links TRBV6-5 to TRBJ1-1, with 9 bases identical to TRBD1. V was pared by 4 bases and J by 4 bases, with 4 bases of the junction left unmatched. Germline values: CDR1 MNHEY, CDR2 SVGAGI. CDR3 length: 14 amino acids. The DNA for the CDR3 is TGTGCCAGCAGTTCCAGGACAGGGGTCACTGAAGCTTTCCTT. It codes for CASSSRTGVTEAFL.

V and J are TRBV7-6 and TRBJ1-1; D may be TRBD1 (6 bases). V lost 5 bases and J lost 1, with 14 bases in between. Germline values: CDR1 SGHVS, CDR2 FNYEAQ. CDR3 size: 15 residues. The CDR3 nucleotides are TGTGCCAGCAGCACCCGACAGGAGCCGAACACTGAAGCTTTCTTT. This codes for CASSTRQEPNTEAFF.

This clone appeared a single time. This chain uses TRBV15 with TRBJ2-2; TRBD1 agrees at 7 bases. Trimming took 0 bases from V and 4 from J; bases not matched to a gene: 5. This CDR3 is built from 16 residues. The V gene's germline CDR1 is LNHNV and CDR2 YYDKDF (reference sequence). CDR3 DNA: TGTGCCACCAGCAGAGATTTGGCAGGGGGCACCGGGGAGCTGTTTTTT. This codes for CATSRDLAGGTGELFF. Based on the CDR3 plus reference TRBV15 and TRBJ2-2, the full variable domain is DAMVIQNPRYQVTQFGKPVTLSCSQTLNHNVMYWYQQKSSQAPKLLFHYYDKDFNNEADTPDNFQSRRPNTSFCFLDIRSPGLGDTAMYLCATSRDLAGGTGELFFGEGSRLTVL.

The rearrangement joins TRBV11-2 to TRBJ2-5; weak D call: TRBD2 (7 bases). The V end lost 0 bases, the J end lost 2 bases, and 19 bases lay between the germline ends. Germline CDR1 reads SGHAT; CDR2 reads FQNNGV. The CDR3 contains 18 residues. The CDR3 region is CASSLDRWGGPWQETQYF. In DNA, the CDR3 is TGTGCCAGCAGCTTAGATCGGTGGGGGGGCCCTTGGCAAGAGACCCAGTACTTC.

The chain couples TRBV28 to TRBJ1-4; no clear D. Looked up from germline, CDR1 is MDHEN and CDR2 is SYDVKM. Trimming pared 6 bases from V and 0 bases from J, leaving 5 bases between. This CDR3 region has 13 residues. DNA for the CDR3: TGTGCCAGCAGAATTGCAACTAATGAAAAACTGTTTTTT. The encoded protein is CASRIATNEKLFF.

This clone is a singleton in its sample. CDR3 protein: CASSFTGLGNQPQHF. In DNA, the CDR3 is TGTGCCAGCAGCTTTACGGGGCTTGGCAATCAGCCCCAGCATTTT. The chain is built from TRBV5-6 and TRBJ1-5; tentatively, D is TRBD1 (5 bases). The CDR3 has 15 residues. Germline V gene lookup returns CDR1 SGHDT and CDR2 YYEEEE. Trimming pared 2 bases from V and 2 bases from J, leaving 11 bases between.

The V and J genes are TRBV20-1 and TRBJ2-1; 7 nucleotides agree with TRBD2. J gave up 14 bases and V 3 bases, and 4 bases lay outside the gene matches. This CDR3 has 10 residues. Germline lookup yields CDR1 DFQATT and CDR2 SNEGSKA (reference sequence). This CDR3 reads CSASSGPKFF. CDR3 bases: TGCAGTGCTAGTAGCGGGCCGAAGTTCTTC.

The rearrangement joins TRBV27 to TRBJ2-7, with D perhaps TRBD2 (6 bases). This CDR3 region has 15 residues. From germline, CDR1 is MNHEY and CDR2 SMNVEV (reference sequence). Trimming stripped 6 bases from V and 3 bases from J, with 18 bases between. The CDR3 region has the DNA TGTGCCAGCAGACAATTCAGGGAGGCGAGCTACGAGCAGTACTTC. The encoded protein is CASRQFREASYEQYF.